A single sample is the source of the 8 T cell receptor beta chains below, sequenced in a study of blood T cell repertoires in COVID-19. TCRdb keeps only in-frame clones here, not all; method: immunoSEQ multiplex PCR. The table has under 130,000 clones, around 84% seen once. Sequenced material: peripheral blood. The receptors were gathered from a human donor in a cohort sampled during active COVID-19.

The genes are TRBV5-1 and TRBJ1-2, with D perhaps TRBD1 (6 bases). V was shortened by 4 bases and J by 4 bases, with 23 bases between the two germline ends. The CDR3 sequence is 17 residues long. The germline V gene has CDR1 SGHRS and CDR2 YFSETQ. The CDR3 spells CASSPGGAGIFSYGYTF. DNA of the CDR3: TGCGCCAGCAGCCCGGGGGGGGCCGGGATATTTAGCTATGGCTACACCTTC.

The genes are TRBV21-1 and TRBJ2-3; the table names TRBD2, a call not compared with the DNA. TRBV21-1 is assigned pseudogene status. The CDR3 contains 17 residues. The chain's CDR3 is CASNPGGKREVADTQYF. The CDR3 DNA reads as TGTGCCAGCAACCCGGGGGGAAAGCGGGAGGTCGCAGATACGCAGTATTTT.

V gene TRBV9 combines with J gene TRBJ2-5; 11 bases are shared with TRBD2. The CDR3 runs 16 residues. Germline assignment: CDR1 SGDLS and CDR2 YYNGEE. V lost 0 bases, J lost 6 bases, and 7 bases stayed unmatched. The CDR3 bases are TGTGCCAGCAGCGTAGAGGCTAGCGGGGGGACGAAGACCCAGTACTTC. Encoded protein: CASSVEASGGTKTQYF.

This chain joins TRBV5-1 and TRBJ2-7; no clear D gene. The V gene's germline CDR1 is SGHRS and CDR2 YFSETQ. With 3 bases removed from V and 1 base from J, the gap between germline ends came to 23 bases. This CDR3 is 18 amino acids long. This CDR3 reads CASSWKPTLRMESYEQYF. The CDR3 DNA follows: TGCGCCAGCAGCTGGAAGCCGACCCTCAGAATGGAGTCCTACGAGCAGTACTTC.

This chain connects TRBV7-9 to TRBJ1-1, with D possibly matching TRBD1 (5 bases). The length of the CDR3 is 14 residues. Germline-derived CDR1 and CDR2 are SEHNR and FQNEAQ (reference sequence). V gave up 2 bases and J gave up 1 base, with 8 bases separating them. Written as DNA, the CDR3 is TGTGCCAGCAGCTTACAGGGCGGGAACACTGAAGCTTTCTTT. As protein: CASSLQGGNTEAFF.

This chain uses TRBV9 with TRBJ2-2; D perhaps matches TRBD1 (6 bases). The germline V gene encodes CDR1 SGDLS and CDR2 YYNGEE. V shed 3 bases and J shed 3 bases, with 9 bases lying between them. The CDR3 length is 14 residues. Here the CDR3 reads CASSGQAHTGELFF. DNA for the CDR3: TGTGCCAGCAGCGGACAGGCCCACACCGGGGAGCTGTTTTTT.

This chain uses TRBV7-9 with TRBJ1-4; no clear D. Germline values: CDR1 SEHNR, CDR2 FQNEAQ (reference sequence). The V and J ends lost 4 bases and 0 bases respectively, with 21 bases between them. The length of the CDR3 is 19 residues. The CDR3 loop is CASSSREGPEPSTNEKLFF. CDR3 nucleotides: TGTGCCAGCAGCTCACGTGAGGGCCCCGAACCTTCAACTAATGAAAAACTGTTTTTT.

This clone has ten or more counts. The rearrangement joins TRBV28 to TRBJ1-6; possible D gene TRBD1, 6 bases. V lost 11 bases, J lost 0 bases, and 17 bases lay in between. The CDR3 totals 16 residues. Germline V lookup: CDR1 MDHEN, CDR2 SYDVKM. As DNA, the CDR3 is TGTGCCGTCACCGGGACACGGGGCTCCTATAATTCACCCCTCCACTTT. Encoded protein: CAVTGTRGSYNSPLHF.